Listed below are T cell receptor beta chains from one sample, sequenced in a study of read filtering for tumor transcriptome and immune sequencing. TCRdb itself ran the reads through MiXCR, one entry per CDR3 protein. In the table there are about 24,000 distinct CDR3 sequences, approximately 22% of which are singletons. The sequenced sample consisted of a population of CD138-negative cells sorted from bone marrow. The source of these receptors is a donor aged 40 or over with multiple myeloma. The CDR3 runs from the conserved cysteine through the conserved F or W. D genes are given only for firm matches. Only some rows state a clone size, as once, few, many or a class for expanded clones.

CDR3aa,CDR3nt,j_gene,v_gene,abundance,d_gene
CASSHPLNTEAFF,TGCGCCAGCAGCCATCCCCTGAACACTGAAGCTTTCTTT,TRBJ1-1,TRBV4-1,many,NA
CSANNQRGAFF,TGCAGTGCTAATAACCAGCGGGGAGCTTTCTTT,TRBJ1-1,TRBV20-1,NA,NA
CATTSGTSDGYTF,TGTGCCACCACCTCCGGGACGTCTGATGGCTACACCTTC,TRBJ1-2,TRBV24-1,many,NA
CASSLPDRGLGYGYAF,TGTGCCAGCAGCCTTCCGGACAGGGGGCTAGGTTATGGCTACGCCTTC,TRBJ1-2,TRBV7-9,NA,TRBD1
CASSGTALQADTLYF,TGTGCCAGCAGTGGAACAGCTTTACAGGCAGATACGCTGTATTTT,TRBJ2-3,TRBV28,NA,NA
CATSRAGGGNQPQHF,TGTGCCACCAGCAGGGCAGGGGGCGGCAATCAGCCCCAGCATTTT,TRBJ1-5,TRBV15,few,TRBD1
CASSRRWGTDTQYF,TGTGCCAGCAGCCGTCGGTGGGGCACAGATACGCAGTATTTT,TRBJ2-3,TRBV7-2,many,NA
CASSYLVLASTDTQYF,TGTGCCAGCAGTTACTTAGTCCTAGCGAGCACAGATACGCAGTATTTT,TRBJ2-3,TRBV6-6,few,NA
CASSARGNSPLHF,TGTGCCAGCAGTGCCAGGGGTAATTCACCCCTCCACTTT,TRBJ1-6,TRBV6-4,few,NA
CSAPIDTGELFF,TGCAGTGCCCCAATAGACACCGGGGAGCTGTTTTTT,TRBJ2-2,TRBV20-1,NA,NA
CASIDRDNGYTF,TGTGCCAGCATTGACAGGGATAATGGCTACACCTTC,TRBJ1-2,TRBV27,NA,TRBD1
CSALSYTQETQYF,TGCAGTGCCCTTAGCTACACCCAAGAGACCCAGTACTTC,TRBJ2-5,TRBV20-1,NA,NA
CATGGGAEKLFF,TGTGCCACAGGTGGAGGGGCTGAAAAACTGTTTTTT,TRBJ1-4,TRBV19,few,NA
CASSLALECTEAFF,TGCGCCAGCAGCTTGGCCCTTGAGTGCACTGAAGCTTTCTTT,TRBJ1-1,TRBV5-1,NA,NA
CASSPWPRNEAFF,TGTGCCAGCAGCCCCTGGCCCCGGAATGAAGCTTTCTTT,TRBJ1-1,TRBV7-9,many,NA
CAILPPWNTEAFF,TGTGCCATCCTCCCCCCGTGGAACACTGAAGCTTTCTTT,TRBJ1-1,TRBV19,NA,NA
CASSPLQGEYYGYTF,TGTGCCAGCTCACCTCTGCAGGGGGAATACTATGGCTACACCTTC,TRBJ1-2,TRBV18,NA,TRBD1
CSHRSGNTEAFF,TGCAGCCATAGGTCGGGGAACACTGAAGCTTTCTTT,TRBJ1-1,TRBV29-1,many,NA
CASSQQLAESYEQYF,TGTGCCAGCAGCCAACAGTTAGCGGAATCCTACGAGCAGTACTTC,TRBJ2-7,TRBV3-1,few,NA
CASSSGQNTEAFF,TGCGCCAGCAGCTCCGGACAGAACACTGAAGCTTTCTTT,TRBJ1-1,TRBV5-1,many,NA